This T cell receptor (beta chain) was obtained from a study of shared clonotypes between healthy human individuals. Genomic DNA (from each subset) was split evenly across several immunoSEQ plates. Sorted-subset replicate PCRs used about 200 ng of genomic DNA. This amount corresponded to 33,000 or so T cell genomes. The data were produced by immunoSEQ multiplex PCR, yet TCRdb's version contains in-frame clones alone and is incomplete. The sample consists of 2 million to 2.5 million clones, 95% of them appearing once. Concerning this clone: Its antigen is unknown.

This CDR3 contains 14 residues. Trimming took off 7 bases at V and 2 bases at J, with 15 bases between the two ends. Germline loops: CDR1 LNHDA, CDR2 SQIVND (reference sequence). Points from the study as a whole: The generation probabilities recorded for non-shared clonotypes fell below those of clonotypes shared by all four donors. Collection of samples was limited to blood; tissue repertoires likely differ.

The chain recombines TRBV19 with TRBJ2-7; the D gene is possibly TRBD1 (6 bases). The source is a man between 18 and 35 years old in good health. The material sequenced was naive CD4+ T cells sorted from blood. Subset described: CD45RA+ positively selected. CDR3 sequence (DNA): TGTGCCAGTAAGTTGGCCGGACAGACCTACGAGCAGTACTTC. This translates into CASKLAGQTYEQYF. The whole variable domain, filled in from reference TRBV19 and TRBJ2-7, reads DGGITQSPKYLFRKEGQNVTLSCEQNLNHDAMYWYRQDPGQGLRLIYYSQIVNDFQKGDIAEGYSVSREKKESFPLTVTSAQKNPTAFYLCASKLAGQTYEQYFGPGTRLTVT.